These T cell receptor beta chains were read from a single sample in a study of cytomegalovirus exposure and HLA in healthy donors. Produced via immunoSEQ multiplex PCR; TCRdb's table is partial and in-frame only. The sample has 60,000 to 100,000 clones, around 78% seen once; the top ten hold 4.5% to 7%. Sample: PBMCs. These TCRs come from a male donor in good health and CMV-seropositive. CDR3s include the opening cysteine and the closing phenylalanine or tryptophan. A D gene is named only where the DNA matches it firmly. Only part of the rows carry a size: once, few, many, or a class if the clone is expanded.

15 TRBJ2-6 - TRBV19 - TGTGCCAGTAGTACCGAGGGGGCTGGGGCCAACGTCCTGACTTTC CASSTEGAGANVLTF
18 TRBJ2-7 - TRBV21-1 - TGTGCCAGCAGCAGAAGGACAGGGGGCAAGAATCCCTCCTACGAGCAGTACTTC CASSRRTGGKNPSYEQYF
15 TRBJ1-1 - TRBV27 - TGTGCCAGCAGTCCCGGGGGAGCAATGAACACTGAAGCTTTCTTT CASSPGGAMNTEAFF
13 TRBJ2-7 - TRBV6-5 TRBD1 TGTGCCAGCAGGTACAGGGGTCTCAACGAGCAGTACTTC CASRYRGLNEQYF
14 TRBJ1-4 - TRBV5-1 - TGCGCCGCCCGGGAAGGTGCGGCTAATGAAAAACTGTTTTTT CAAREGAANEKLFF
17 TRBJ2-1 - TRBV4-3 TRBD2 TGCGCCAGCAGCCAGGATAGACTAGCGGTCTCCTACAATGAGCAGTTCTTC CASSQDRLAVSYNEQFF
15 TRBJ2-5 - TRBV7-3 - TGTGCCAGCAGCCCCCTCCAATTGGCTCCGGAGACCCAGTACTTC CASSPLQLAPETQYF
14 TRBJ1-2 - TRBV14 - TGTGCCAGCAGCCAAGCCGACAGGCTCTATGGCTACACCTTC CASSQADRLYGYTF
17 TRBJ1-2 once TRBV4-2 - TGTGCCAGCAGCCAAGATCTTTTGGCAGGCCGAAACTATGGCTACACCTTC CASSQDLLAGRNYGYTF
14 TRBJ2-7 once TRBV7-9 - TGTGCCAGCAGCTTAGAGGGGCCGAGCTACGAGCAGTACTTC CASSLEGPSYEQYF
14 TRBJ2-2 few TRBV5-4 - TGTGCCAGCAGCTCAACAAATACACCCGGGGAGCTGTTTTTT CASSSTNTPGELFF
13 TRBJ2-3 - TRBV11-3 - TGTGCCAGCAAAGGGGGGGGCACAGATACGCAGTATTTT CASKGGGTDTQYF
14 TRBJ2-3 - TRBV5-1 TRBD2 TGCGCCAGCAGCACAGCGGGAAGGGCAGATACGCAGTATTTT CASSTAGRADTQYF
13 TRBJ2-1 - TRBV9 - TGTGCCAGCAGCGTAGCTACCGGCAATGAGCAGTTCTTC CASSVATGNEQFF
14 TRBJ2-1 - TRBV19 - TGTGCCAGTAGTATAGATCCAGGGTACAATGAGCAGTTCTTC CASSIDPGYNEQFF
15 TRBJ1-2 - TRBV27 - TGTGCCAGCAGTTCATTCCAAGGACAAGGATATGGCTACACCTTC CASSSFQGQGYGYTF
15 TRBJ1-4 - TRBV30 TRBD1 TGTGCCTGGGCCTTCAGGGGGAGTACTAATGAAAAACTGTTTTTT CAWAFRGSTNEKLFF
15 TRBJ2-2 - TRBV6-4 TRBD2 TGTGCCAGCAGAGATAGCGGGTCCTATACCGGGGAGCTGTTTTTT CASRDSGSYTGELFF
20 TRBJ2-3 - TRBV9 TRBD2 TGTGCCAGCAGCGGACTCCTCACCGGGACTAGCGGGGCTAGCACAGATACGCAGTATTTT CASSGLLTGTSGASTDTQYF
15 TRBJ1-1 few TRBV7-9 TRBD1 TGTGCCAGCAGCAACAGGGGGCTCGAAGACACTGAAGCTTTCTTT CASSNRGLEDTEAFF
18 TRBJ2-2 once TRBV28 - TGTGCCAGCAGGACCCCCTCGGACAGCGTGACCTCCGCGGGGGAGCTGTTTTTT CASRTPSDSVTSAGELFF
15 TRBJ2-7 - TRBV27 TRBD2 TGTGCCAGCAGTTTATATAGCGGGGGAGCGTACGAGCAGTACTTC CASSLYSGGAYEQYF
15 TRBJ2-7 - TRBV11-2 TRBD1 TGTGCCAGCAGCCAGGGACAGGGGATCGGTTACGAGCAGTACTTC CASSQGQGIGYEQYF
13 TRBJ1-5 - TRBV30 - TGTGCCTGGAGTGGCAGGGTTGATCAGCCCCAGCATTTT CAWSGRVDQPQHF
15 TRBJ2-3 - TRBV7-3 TRBD2 TGTGCCAGCAGCTCCCTGACTAGCCGGGAAGATACGCAGTATTTT CASSSLTSREDTQYF
15 TRBJ1-4 few TRBV5-1 TRBD1 TGCGCCAGCAGCGGCCGGGACAGCCTAAATGAAAAACTGTTTTTT CASSGRDSLNEKLFF
15 TRBJ2-1 - TRBV6-5 TRBD1 TGTGCCAGCAGTCCCGGGACAGGTAACCTCAATGAGCAGTTCTTC CASSPGTGNLNEQFF
15 TRBJ1-4 few TRBV7-9 TRBD1 TGTGCCAGCAGCTCGCACAGGGGACGCGGGGAAAAACTGTTTTTT CASSSHRGRGEKLFF
14 TRBJ2-2 - TRBV7-9 TRBD1 TGTGCCAGAGGGGGACAGGCGAACACCGGGGAGCTGTTTTTT CARGGQANTGELFF
12 TRBJ2-7 once TRBV5-4 - TGTGCCAGCAGCCACAGGGCCCACGAGCGGTACTTC CASSHRAHERYF
15 TRBJ2-7 - TRBV2 TRBD1 TGTGCCAGCAGGGGTTTGGGACAGAATTCCTACGAGCAGTACTTC CASRGLGQNSYEQYF
13 TRBJ1-1 few TRBV30 TRBD1 TGTGCCTGGAGTACACAGGGGGACACTGAAGCTTTCTTT CAWSTQGDTEAFF
13 TRBJ1-4 - TRBV7-2 - TGTGCCAGCCGACAGACATCTAATGAAAAACTGTTTTTT CASRQTSNEKLFF
14 TRBJ2-7 once TRBV6-5 - TGTGCCAGCAGTTTTCTAAAAGTCGGGTACGAGCAGTACTTC CASSFLKVGYEQYF
13 TRBJ2-1 - TRBV27 - TGTGCCAGCAGTGCAGGGGTTGCGAATGAGCAGTTCTTC CASSAGVANEQFF
15 TRBJ2-7 - TRBV5-1 TRBD2 TGCGCCAGCAGCGGAGATAGCGGGGTGACGTACGAGCAGTACTTC CASSGDSGVTYEQYF
14 TRBJ1-2 once TRBV4-1 TRBD1 TGCGCCAGCAGACCTCCGGGACAGTTTAGGGGCTACACCTTC CASRPPGQFRGYTF
14 TRBJ1-1 - TRBV7-6 - TGTGCCAGCAGCTTAGACGGAGTGAACACTGAAGCTTTCTTT CASSLDGVNTEAFF
15 TRBJ1-2 once TRBV5-6 TRBD1 TGTGCCAGCAGCTTGTACAGGGGACTTTACTATGGCTACACCTTC CASSLYRGLYYGYTF
16 TRBJ2-2 - TRBV5-1 TRBD2 TGCGCCAGCAGCTCATCACCGGGACTAGGGATCGGGGAGCTGTTTTTT CASSSSPGLGIGELFF
16 TRBJ2-7 - TRBV7-9 TRBD2 TGTGCCAGCAGCAAACAGACTAGCGAAAACCCCTACGAGCAGTACTTC CASSKQTSENPYEQYF
14 TRBJ1-1 - TRBV19 - TGTGCCAGTTGTGTGCAGGCGATATCTTCTGAAGCTTTCTTT CASCVQAISSEAFF
16 TRBJ2-7 - TRBV2 TRBD2 TGTGCCAGCAGTGAACTTCGGGACTACCTTACCTACGAGCAGTACTTC CASSELRDYLTYEQYF